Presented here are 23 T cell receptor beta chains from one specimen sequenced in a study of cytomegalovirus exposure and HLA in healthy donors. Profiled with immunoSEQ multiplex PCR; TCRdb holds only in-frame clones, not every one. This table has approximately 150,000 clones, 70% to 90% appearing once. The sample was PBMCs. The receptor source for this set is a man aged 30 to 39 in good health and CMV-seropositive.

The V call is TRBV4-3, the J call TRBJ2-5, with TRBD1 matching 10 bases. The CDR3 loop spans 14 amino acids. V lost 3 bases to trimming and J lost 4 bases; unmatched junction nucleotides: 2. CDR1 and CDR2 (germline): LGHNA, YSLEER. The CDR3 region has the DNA TGCGCCAGCAGCCAGGGACAGGGGAGAGAGACCCAGTACTTC. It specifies CASSQGQGRETQYF.

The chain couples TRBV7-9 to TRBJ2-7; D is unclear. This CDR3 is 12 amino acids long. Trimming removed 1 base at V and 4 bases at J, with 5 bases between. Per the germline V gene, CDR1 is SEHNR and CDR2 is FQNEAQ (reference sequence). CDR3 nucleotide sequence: TGTGCCAGCAGCTTAGGGCGGTACGAGCAGTACTTC. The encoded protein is CASSLGRYEQYF.

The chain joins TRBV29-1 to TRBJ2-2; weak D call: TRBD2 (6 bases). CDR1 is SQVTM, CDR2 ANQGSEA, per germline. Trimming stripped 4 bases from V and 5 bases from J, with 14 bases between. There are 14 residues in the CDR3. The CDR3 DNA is TGCAGCGTTGGAGGGGCGGAGGGGACCGGGGAGCTGTTTTTT. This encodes CSVGGAEGTGELFF.

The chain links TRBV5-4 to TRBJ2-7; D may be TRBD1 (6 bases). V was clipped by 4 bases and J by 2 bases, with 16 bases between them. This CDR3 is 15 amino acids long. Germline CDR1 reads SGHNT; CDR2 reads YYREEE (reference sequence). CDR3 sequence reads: CASSANDRFPYEQYF. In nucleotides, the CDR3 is TGTGCCAGCAGCGCGAACGACAGGTTTCCCTACGAGCAGTACTTC.

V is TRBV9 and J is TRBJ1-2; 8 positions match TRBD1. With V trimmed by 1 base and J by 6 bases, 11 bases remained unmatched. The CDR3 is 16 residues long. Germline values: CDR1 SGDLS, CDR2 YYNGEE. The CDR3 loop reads CASSVPRTGTDHGYTF. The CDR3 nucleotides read TGTGCCAGCAGCGTACCGAGGACAGGGACGGACCATGGCTACACCTTC. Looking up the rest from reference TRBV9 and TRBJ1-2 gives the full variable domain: DSGVTQTPKHLITATGQRVTLRCSPRSGDLSVYWYQQSLDQGLQFLIQYYNGEERAKGNILERFSAQQFPDLHSELNLSSLELGDSALYFCASSVPRTGTDHGYTFGSGTRLTVV.

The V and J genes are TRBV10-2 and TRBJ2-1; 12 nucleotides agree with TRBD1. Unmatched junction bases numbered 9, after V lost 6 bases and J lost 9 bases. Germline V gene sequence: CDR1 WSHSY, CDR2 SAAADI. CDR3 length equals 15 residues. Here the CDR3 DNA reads TGCGCCAGCAGAGAGGGACAGGGGGCAGCGGGTGAGCAGTTCTTC. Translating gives CASREGQGAAGEQFF.

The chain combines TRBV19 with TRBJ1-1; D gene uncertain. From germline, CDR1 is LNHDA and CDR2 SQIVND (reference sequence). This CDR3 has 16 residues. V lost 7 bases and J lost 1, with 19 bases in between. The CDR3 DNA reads TGTGCCAGTATCCCGACCCCGGTGACGGGGAACACTGAAGCTTTCTTT. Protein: CASIPTPVTGNTEAFF.

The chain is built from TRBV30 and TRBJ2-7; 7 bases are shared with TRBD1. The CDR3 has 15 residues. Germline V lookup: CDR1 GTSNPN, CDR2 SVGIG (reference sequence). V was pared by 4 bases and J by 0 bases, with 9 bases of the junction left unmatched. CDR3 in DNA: TGTGCCTGGATCGGACTTACAGGGGTCTCCTACGAGCAGTACTTC. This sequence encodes CAWIGLTGVSYEQYF.

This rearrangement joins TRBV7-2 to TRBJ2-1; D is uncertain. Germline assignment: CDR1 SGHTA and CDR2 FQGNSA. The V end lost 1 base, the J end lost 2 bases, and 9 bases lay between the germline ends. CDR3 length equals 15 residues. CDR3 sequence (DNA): TGTGCCAGCAGCTTAGTAGCTGAGACCTACAATGAGCAGTTCTTC. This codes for CASSLVAETYNEQFF.

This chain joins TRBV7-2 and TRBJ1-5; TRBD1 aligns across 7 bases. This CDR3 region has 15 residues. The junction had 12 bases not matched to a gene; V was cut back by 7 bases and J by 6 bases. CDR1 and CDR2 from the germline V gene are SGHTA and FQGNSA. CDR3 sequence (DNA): TGTGCCAGCACCGAATCGACAGGGTTGGGTCAGCCCCAGCATTTT. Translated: CASTESTGLGQPQHF.

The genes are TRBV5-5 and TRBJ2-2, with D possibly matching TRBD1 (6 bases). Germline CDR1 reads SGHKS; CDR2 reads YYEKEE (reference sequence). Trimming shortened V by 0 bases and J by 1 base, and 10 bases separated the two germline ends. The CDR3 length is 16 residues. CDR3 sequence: CASSLEAGVNTGELFF. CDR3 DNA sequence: TGTGCCAGCAGCTTGGAGGCAGGGGTGAACACCGGGGAGCTGTTTTTT.

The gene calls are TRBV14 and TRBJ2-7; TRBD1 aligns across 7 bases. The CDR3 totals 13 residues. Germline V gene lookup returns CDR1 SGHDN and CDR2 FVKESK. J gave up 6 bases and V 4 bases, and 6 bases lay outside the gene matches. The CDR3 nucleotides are TGTGCCAGCAGCCCCCTGACAGGGTCCGAGCAGTACTTC. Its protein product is CASSPLTGSEQYF. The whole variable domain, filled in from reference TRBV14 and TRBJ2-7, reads EAGVTQFPSHSVIEKGQTVTLRCDPISGHDNLYWYRRVMGKEIKFLLHFVKESKQDESGMPNNRFLAERTGGTYSTLKVQPAELEDSGVYFCASSPLTGSEQYFGPGTRLTVT.

CDR3 protein: CAISEIGTGGQPQHF. The CDR3 DNA reads TGTGCCATCAGTGAAATCGGGACAGGGGGTCAGCCCCAGCATTTT. V usage is TRBV10-3 and J usage is TRBJ1-5, with TRBD1 matching over 11 bases. This CDR3 region has 15 residues. J lost 6 bases, V lost 3 bases, and 4 bases had no gene match. Germline V gene lookup returns CDR1 ENHRY and CDR2 SYGVKD.

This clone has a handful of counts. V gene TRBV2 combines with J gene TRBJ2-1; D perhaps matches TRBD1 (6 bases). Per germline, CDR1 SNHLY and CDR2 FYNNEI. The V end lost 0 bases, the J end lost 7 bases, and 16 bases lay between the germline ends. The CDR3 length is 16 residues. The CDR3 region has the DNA TGTGCCAGCAGTGAAGCGCTTCTGGTGAGGGGGAATGAGCAGTTCTTC. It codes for CASSEALLVRGNEQFF.

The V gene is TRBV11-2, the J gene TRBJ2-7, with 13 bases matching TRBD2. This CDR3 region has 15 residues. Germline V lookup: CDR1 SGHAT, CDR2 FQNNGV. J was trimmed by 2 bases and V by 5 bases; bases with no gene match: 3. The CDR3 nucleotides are TGTGCCAGCAGCCTACTAGCGGGGGGGCCCTACGAGCAGTACTTC. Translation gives CASSLLAGGPYEQYF.

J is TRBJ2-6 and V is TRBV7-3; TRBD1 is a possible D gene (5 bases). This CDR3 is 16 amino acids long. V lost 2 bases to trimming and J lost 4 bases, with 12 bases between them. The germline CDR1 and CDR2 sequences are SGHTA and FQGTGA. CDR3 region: CASSLQGRVGANVLTF. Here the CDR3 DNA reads TGTGCCAGCAGCTTACAGGGTCGAGTGGGGGCCAACGTCCTGACTTTC.

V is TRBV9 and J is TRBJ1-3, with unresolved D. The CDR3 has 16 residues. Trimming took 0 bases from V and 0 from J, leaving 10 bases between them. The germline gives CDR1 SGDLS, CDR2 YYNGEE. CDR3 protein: CASSVANAGSGNTIYF. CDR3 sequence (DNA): TGTGCCAGCAGCGTAGCTAACGCAGGCTCTGGAAACACCATATATTTT.

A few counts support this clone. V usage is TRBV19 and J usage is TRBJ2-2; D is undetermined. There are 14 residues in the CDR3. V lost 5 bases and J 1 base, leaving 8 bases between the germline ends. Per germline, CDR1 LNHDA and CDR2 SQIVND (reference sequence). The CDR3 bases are TGTGCCAGTAGTGTCCCACTGAACACCGGGGAGCTGTTTTTT. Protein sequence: CASSVPLNTGELFF.

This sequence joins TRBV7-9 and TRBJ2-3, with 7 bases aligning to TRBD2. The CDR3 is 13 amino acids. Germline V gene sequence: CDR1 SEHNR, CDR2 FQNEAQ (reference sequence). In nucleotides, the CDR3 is TGTGTGGGATTAGCGGGCCGCACAGATACGCAGTATTTT. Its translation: CVGLAGRTDTQYF.

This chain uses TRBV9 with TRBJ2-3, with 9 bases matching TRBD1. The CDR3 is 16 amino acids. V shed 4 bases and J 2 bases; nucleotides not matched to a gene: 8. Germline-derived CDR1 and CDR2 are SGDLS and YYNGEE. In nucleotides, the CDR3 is TGTGCCAGCAGCAGATCCAGGGACAGGGCCACAGATACGCAGTATTTT. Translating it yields CASSRSRDRATDTQYF.

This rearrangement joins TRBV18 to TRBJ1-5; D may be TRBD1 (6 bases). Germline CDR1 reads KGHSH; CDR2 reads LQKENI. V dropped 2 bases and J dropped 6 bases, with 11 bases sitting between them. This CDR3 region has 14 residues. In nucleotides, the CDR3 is TGTGCCAGCTCACCAGGGGGCAGGGGTCAGCCCCAGCATTTT. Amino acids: CASSPGGRGQPQHF.

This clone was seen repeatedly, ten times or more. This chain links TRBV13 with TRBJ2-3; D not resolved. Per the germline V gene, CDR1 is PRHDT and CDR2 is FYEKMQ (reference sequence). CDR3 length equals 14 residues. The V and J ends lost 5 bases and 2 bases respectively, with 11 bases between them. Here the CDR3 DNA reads TGTGCCAGCAGCCCCACGAGCCCCACAGATACGCAGTATTTT. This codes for CASSPTSPTDTQYF.

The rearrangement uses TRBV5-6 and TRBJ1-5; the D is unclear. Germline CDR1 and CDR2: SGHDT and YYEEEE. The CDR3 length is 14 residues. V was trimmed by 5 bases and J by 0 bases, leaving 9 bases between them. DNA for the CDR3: TGTGCCAGCAGTGGTCCAGATAGCAATCAGCCCCAGCATTTT. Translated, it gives CASSGPDSNQPQHF.